Listed below are T cell receptor beta chains from one sample, sequenced in a study of cytomegalovirus exposure and HLA in healthy donors. Libraries were prepared by immunoSEQ multiplex PCR; TCRdb keeps only in-frame clonotypes and omits some of them. The repertoire holds 84,000 or so clones, with under 80% as singletons. The sequenced material came from PBMCs. These TCRs come from a male donor in good health and CMV-seronegative. CDR3s include the opening cysteine and the closing phenylalanine or tryptophan. The D gene is left open where the match is weak. Not every row has a clone size; where given, it reads once, few, many or a size class.

clone_size	d_call	j_call	v_call	cdr3_nt	cdr3_aa
-	TRBD1	TRBJ1-1	TRBV4-1	TGCGCCAGCAGCCAAGATGCCACATCACAGGGGGTGGGCACTGAAGCTTTCTTT	CASSQDATSQGVGTEAFF
-	-	TRBJ2-5	TRBV4-3	TGCGCCAGCAGCCAAGAGCAGGGCAGGACCCAGTACTTC	CASSQEQGRTQYF
few	-	TRBJ2-7	TRBV7-2	TGTGCCAGCAGCTTAACCGGGTACGAGCAGTACTTC	CASSLTGYEQYF
-	TRBD1	TRBJ2-5	TRBV19	TGTGCCAGTAGTGGAGGTTCGGGACAGGGAGCGGAGACCCAGTACTTC	CASSGGSGQGAETQYF
-	-	TRBJ2-1	TRBV29-1	TGCAGCGGGGGGGGCAGCACCAATGAGCAGTTCTTC	CSGGGSTNEQFF
few	-	TRBJ2-5	TRBV18	TGTGCCAGCTCACCGCCAGGGGCGTTGGAGACCCAGTACTTC	CASSPPGALETQYF
-	-	TRBJ1-2	TRBV2	TGTGCCAGCGATGAGACAGGCTTCTATGGCTACACCTTC	CASDETGFYGYTF
-	-	TRBJ1-1	TRBV28	TGTGCCAGCAGTTTAGAGTCTGAAGCTTTCTTT	CASSLESEAFF
few	TRBD1	TRBJ1-1	TRBV11-2	TGTGCCAGCAGCTTAGAACAGGGGATGAACACTGAAGCTTTCTTT	CASSLEQGMNTEAFF
-	-	TRBJ1-2	TRBV29-1	TGCAGCGTTGAAGATCTCAGGCTGCGGGGGGCGGGTGGCTACACCTTC	CSVEDLRLRGAGGYTF
-	-	TRBJ1-5	TRBV2	TGTGCCAGCAGTGATACAGGCGCAGGGTATAATCAGCCCCAGCATTTT	CASSDTGAGYNQPQHF
few	TRBD1	TRBJ2-7	TRBV5-6	TGTGCCAGCAGCTCGGGACAGGGTTACTACGAGCAGTACTTC	CASSSGQGYYEQYF
-	-	TRBJ2-1	TRBV7-2	TGTGCCAGCAGCTTAGCGGAAGGAGTAGATCCGCCCTACAATGAGCAGTTCTTC	CASSLAEGVDPPYNEQFF
-	TRBD2	TRBJ2-3	TRBV7-2	TGTGCCAGCAGTAGGCGGGGCGGGAGGGCCACAGATACGCAGTATTTT	CASSRRGGRATDTQYF
few	TRBD1	TRBJ2-4	TRBV19	TGTGCCAGTAGTATCGGGACAGGCCAAGCCAAAAACATTCAGTACTTC	CASSIGTGQAKNIQYF
-	-	TRBJ2-6	TRBV29-1	TGCAGCGTTGGCGGTGGAGTCGCTGGGGCCAACGTCCTGACTTTC	CSVGGGVAGANVLTF
few	TRBD1	TRBJ1-2	TRBV28	TGTGCCAGCAGCTCCCCCATACAGGGGCTCGGAGGGGGCTACACCTTC	CASSSPIQGLGGGYTF
-	TRBD2	TRBJ2-1	TRBV7-9	TGTTCCAGCAGCCTAGATGTAGCGGGAGGGCTCAATGAGCAGTTCTTC	CSSSLDVAGGLNEQFF
-	-	TRBJ1-6	TRBV10-3	TGTGCCATCAGCCTGGACAGACCAAATTCACCCCTCCACTTT	CAISLDRPNSPLHF
-	TRBD2	TRBJ2-7	TRBV18	TGTGCCAGCTCACCTGGGGCTAGCGAAGGGAGGGCGCTTTACGAGCAGTACTTC	CASSPGASEGRALYEQYF
-	TRBD2	TRBJ2-3	TRBV10-3	TGTGCCATCAGTGGGCTAGCGGGACAACAAAGCACAGATACGCAGTATTTT	CAISGLAGQQSTDTQYF
once	-	TRBJ1-3	TRBV1	TGCACCAGCAGCCATCCAGGGCCTAGCTCTGGAAACACCATATATTTT	CTSSHPGPSSGNTIYF
-	TRBD1	TRBJ1-2	TRBV15	TGTGCCACCAGCTCCGAGCAGGGGGAGAGGGTATTGGGCGGCTACACCTTC	CATSSEQGERVLGGYTF
-	TRBD1	TRBJ1-4	TRBV28	TGTGCCAGCAGCCCATCAGGGGGCACTAATGAAAAACTGTTTTTT	CASSPSGGTNEKLFF
few	-	TRBJ2-7	TRBV6-5	TGTGCCAGCAGTTACCGGGGAGTCTACGAGCAGTACTTC	CASSYRGVYEQYF
-	TRBD1	TRBJ1-2	TRBV6-4	TGTGCCAGCAGTGAATCGGGACAGTTGGTGGGCGGCTACACCTTC	CASSESGQLVGGYTF
-	TRBD1	TRBJ2-3	TRBV28	TGTGCCAGCAGTTTAAGGACAGGGAAGCCAGATACGCAGTATTTT	CASSLRTGKPDTQYF
-	-	TRBJ1-6	TRBV5-1	TGCGCCAGCAGCTTGGGCACTATCGACGACGGGAATTCACCCCTCCACTTT	CASSLGTIDDGNSPLHF
few	TRBD1	TRBJ1-2	TRBV5-1	TGCGCCAGCAGCCAAAGAAATCGACAGGGGCGGAATGGCTACACCTTC	CASSQRNRQGRNGYTF
-	TRBD1	TRBJ1-2	TRBV5-1	TGCGCCAGCAGCTCCACCGGGACAGGGGGCTATGGCTACACCTTC	CASSSTGTGGYGYTF
-	-	TRBJ1-1	TRBV6-5	TGTGCCAGCAGTTCAACGAATACAGTGAACACTGAAGCTTTCTTT	CASSSTNTVNTEAFF
-	-	TRBJ1-1	TRBV9	TGTGCCAGCAGCGTCGGGGGAACTGAAGCTTTCTTT	CASSVGGTEAFF
once	-	TRBJ2-7	TRBV20-1	TGCAGTGCCAGAGGTTACGAGCAGTACTTC	CSARGYEQYF
-	-	TRBJ1-4	TRBV7-2	TGTGCCAGCAGCTTAGAGATGGGGGCTCCTAATGAAAAACTGTTTTTT	CASSLEMGAPNEKLFF
-	TRBD2	TRBJ2-7	TRBV27	TGTGCCAGCAGCTCTTCCGCGGGGGAGAGAACCTACGAGCAGTACTTC	CASSSSAGERTYEQYF
-	-	TRBJ1-1	TRBV6-5	TGTGCCAGCAGTCCGGGGGGAAACACTGAAGCTTTCTTT	CASSPGGNTEAFF
-	TRBD1	TRBJ1-6	TRBV30	TGTGCCAGCTATCCTGGGACAGAGAATTCACCCCTCCACTTT	CASYPGTENSPLHF
-	TRBD2	TRBJ2-1	TRBV7-3	TGTGCCAGCAGCTCCCGACTAGCGGGGGAGTACAATGAGCAGTTCTTC	CASSSRLAGEYNEQFF
-	TRBD1	TRBJ2-2	TRBV7-7	TGTGCTAGCAGCTTTGACAGGGGGACGAACACCGGGGAGCTGTTTTTT	CASSFDRGTNTGELFF
few	-	TRBJ1-4	TRBV30	TGTGCCTGGAGTGTACGAGGGAATGAAAAACTGTTTTTT	CAWSVRGNEKLFF
-	-	TRBJ2-7	TRBV7-8	TGTGCCAGCAGTCACTCAAGCTCCTACGAGCAGTACTTC	CASSHSSSYEQYF
-	TRBD1	TRBJ1-1	TRBV15	TGTGCCACCAGCAGAGATCCTTTGGACAGGGGGCGGAACACTGAAGCTTTCTTT	CATSRDPLDRGRNTEAFF
-	TRBD1	TRBJ2-7	TRBV5-1	TGCGCCAGCGCTGGACAGGGAGTCGGTAGTGAGCAGTACTTC	CASAGQGVGSEQYF
-	-	TRBJ1-2	TRBV5-1	TGCGCCAGCAGCTTGGACCTAGGCTATGGCTACACCTTC	CASSLDLGYGYTF
-	-	TRBJ1-1	TRBV5-4	TGTGCCAGCAGCTTAGGCCCCGGGGGCACTGAAGCTTTCTTT	CASSLGPGGTEAFF
-	-	TRBJ2-3	TRBV5-4	TGTGCCAGCAGCTTATCCGCGGGGCTGAGCACAGATACGCAGTATTTT	CASSLSAGLSTDTQYF
-	-	TRBJ2-7	TRBV29-1	TGCAGCGTTCGGACAGCCAGCTCCTACGAGCAGTACTTC	CSVRTASSYEQYF
few	TRBD1	TRBJ1-4	TRBV19	TGTGCCAGTAGTATGCCAGGGGGAAATGAAAAACTGTTTTTT	CASSMPGGNEKLFF
few	TRBD1	TRBJ2-1	TRBV28	TGTGCCAGCAGTCCTTTTTATGGGGACAGCATGTTCTTGAACAATGAGCAGTTCTTC	CASSPFYGDSMFLNNEQFF
once	-	TRBJ1-2	TRBV10-3	TGTGCCATCAGTGAGTCTGACAGAGCTAACTATGGCTACACCTTC	CAISESDRANYGYTF
-	TRBD1	TRBJ1-1	TRBV29-1	TGCAGCGTTGTGACAGGGATGAACACTGAAGCTTTCTTT	CSVVTGMNTEAFF
few	-	TRBJ1-2	TRBV23-1	TGCGCCAGCAGTCACTTTCTTCAGGGTGACTATGGCTACACCTTC	CASSHFLQGDYGYTF
once	-	TRBJ2-2	TRBV5-1	TGCGCCAGCGCCTTGGACAGAACGAACACCGGGGAGCTGTTTTTT	CASALDRTNTGELFF
-	-	TRBJ2-7	TRBV7-9	TGTGCCAGCAGCAACCGGGACTGGAATCGGGAGCAGTACTTC	CASSNRDWNREQYF
-	TRBD1	TRBJ1-5	TRBV5-8	TGTGCCAGCAGTCATACCAGGGGGACAGGGAATCAGCCCCAGCATTTT	CASSHTRGTGNQPQHF
-	-	TRBJ2-7	TRBV18	TGTGCCAGCTCACCCAGGGCTAGGGTCTACGAGCAGTACTTC	CASSPRARVYEQYF
-	-	TRBJ2-2	TRBV7-7	TGTGCTAGCAGCTTAGATCAGGTTACCGGGGAGCTGTTTTTT	CASSLDQVTGELFF
-	-	TRBJ2-7	TRBV7-6	TGTGCCAGCAGCTTATTTTGGGGGGACCCGAGAGAGGGAACCTCCTACGAGCAGTACTTC	CASSLFWGDPREGTSYEQYF
once	-	TRBJ1-4	TRBV28	TGTGCCAGCAGTTCCTTTCCGTCTGCTAATGAAAAACTGTTTTTT	CASSSFPSANEKLFF